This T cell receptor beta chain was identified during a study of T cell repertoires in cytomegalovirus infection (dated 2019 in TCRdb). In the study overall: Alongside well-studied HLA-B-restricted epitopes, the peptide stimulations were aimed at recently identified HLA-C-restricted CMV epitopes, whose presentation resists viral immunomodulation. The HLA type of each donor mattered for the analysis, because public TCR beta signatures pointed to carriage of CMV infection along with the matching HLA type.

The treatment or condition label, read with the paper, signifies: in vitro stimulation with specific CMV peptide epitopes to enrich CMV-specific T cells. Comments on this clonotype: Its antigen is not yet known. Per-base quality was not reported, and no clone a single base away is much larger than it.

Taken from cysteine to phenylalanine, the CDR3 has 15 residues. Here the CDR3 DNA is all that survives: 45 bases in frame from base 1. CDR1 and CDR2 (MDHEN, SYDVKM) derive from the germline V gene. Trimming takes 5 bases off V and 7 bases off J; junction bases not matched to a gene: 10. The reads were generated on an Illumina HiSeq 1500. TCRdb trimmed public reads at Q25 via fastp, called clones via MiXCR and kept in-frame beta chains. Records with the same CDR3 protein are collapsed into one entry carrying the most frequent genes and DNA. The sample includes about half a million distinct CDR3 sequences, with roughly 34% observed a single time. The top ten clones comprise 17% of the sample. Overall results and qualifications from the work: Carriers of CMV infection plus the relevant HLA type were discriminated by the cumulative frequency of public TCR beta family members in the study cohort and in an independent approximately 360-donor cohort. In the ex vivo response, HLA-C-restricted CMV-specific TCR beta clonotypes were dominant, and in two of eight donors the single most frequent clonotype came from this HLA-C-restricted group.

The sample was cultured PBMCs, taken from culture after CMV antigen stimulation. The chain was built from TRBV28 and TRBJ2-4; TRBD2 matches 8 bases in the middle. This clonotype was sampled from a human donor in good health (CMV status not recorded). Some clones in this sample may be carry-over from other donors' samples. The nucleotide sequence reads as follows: TGTGCCAGCAGTCCGGGGGGGGCTGGGTCTAACATTCAGTACTTC. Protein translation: CASSPGGAGSNIQYF.